This passage covers 30 T cell receptor beta chains from one sample sequenced in a study of blood T cell repertoires in COVID-19. Libraries were prepared by immunoSEQ multiplex PCR; TCRdb keeps only in-frame clonotypes and omits some of them. Of 190,000 or so clones in the sample, approximately 80% were seen once. The sequencing sample was made of peripheral blood. These receptors were collected from a human donor with acute or convalescent COVID-19. The donor label of this sample is uncertain.

This clone showed up just once. This chain uses TRBV27 with TRBJ1-3; 9 bases agree with TRBD1. The germline CDR1 and CDR2 sequences are MNHEY and SMNVEV (reference sequence). There are 16 residues in the CDR3. The ends lost 1 base at V and 4 bases at J; junction bases unmatched: 5. The CDR3 reads CASSLYRGLGGNTIYF. CDR3 DNA sequence: TGTGCCAGCAGTTTATACAGGGGGCTCGGGGGAAACACCATATATTTT.

To note about this clone: The junction does not match germline at one end; this may be a read error. The chain combines TRBV12-3 or TRBV12-4 with TRBJ1-1; 8 positions agree with TRBD1. This CDR3 has 13 amino acids. CDR3 coding DNA: TGTGCCAGCAGTTTATCGGGACAGGTAGGACCAACCTTT. Protein: CASSLSGQVGPTF.

CDR3 DNA sequence: TGTGCCAGCAGCCAAGGTTACCGGGACAGAACCTACGAGCAGTACTTC. Translated: CASSQGYRDRTYEQYF. The chain employs TRBV14 and TRBJ2-7, with 7 bases matching TRBD1. Germline V lookup: CDR1 SGHDN, CDR2 FVKESK. The ends lost 1 base at V and 2 bases at J; junction bases unmatched: 8. This CDR3 region has 16 residues.

This clone was recorded once. The rearrangement joins TRBV10-3 to TRBJ1-4; D is unresolved. Germline values: CDR1 ENHRY, CDR2 SYGVKD. Trimming stripped 6 bases from V and 4 bases from J, with 9 bases between. This CDR3 is 13 amino acids long. CDR3 bases: TGTGCCATCAGGGGCAGCTATAATGAAAAACTGTTTTTT. It is translated as CAIRGSYNEKLFF.

V gene TRBV6-6 combines with J gene TRBJ1-5; D uncertain. CDR3 length: 13 amino acids. Germline CDR1 reads MNHNY; CDR2 reads SVGAGI (reference sequence). V lost 6 bases to trimming and J lost 3 bases, with 9 bases between them. The CDR3 DNA is TGTGCCAGCAGAACAGTTTACAATCAGCCCCAGCATTTT. Its translation is CASRTVYNQPQHF.

The genes are TRBV19 and TRBJ2-1; D might be TRBD2 (5 bases). Per the germline V gene, CDR1 is LNHDA and CDR2 is SQIVND (reference sequence). V lost 7 bases and J lost 0, with 13 bases in between. The CDR3 is 15 amino acids. For the CDR3, the DNA is TGTGCCAGTAATGGCGGGCTCTTCTCCTACAATGAGCAGTTCTTC. This sequence encodes CASNGGLFSYNEQFF.

This chain joins TRBV5-1 and TRBJ2-3; 12 bases match TRBD1. The V segment lost 4 bases and the J segment 1 base; nucleotides outside the gene matches: 7. The CDR3 has 17 residues. Germline CDR1 SGHRS, CDR2 YFSETQ. DNA of the CDR3: TGCGCCAGCAGCCCGGGACAGGGGGCGAGAGGCACAGATACGCAGTATTTT. Encoded protein: CASSPGQGARGTDTQYF.

This chain uses TRBV18 with TRBJ1-1, with TRBD1 matching 9 bases. Germline loops: CDR1 KGHSH, CDR2 LQKENI. The CDR3 runs to 17 residues. V dropped 6 bases and J dropped 1; count of bases not matched to a gene: 12. CDR3 bases: TGTGCCAGCTCTCAGGGGACAGGGATCTCCTGGAACACTGAAGCTTTCTTT. Translating gives CASSQGTGISWNTEAFF.

The V call is TRBV7-3, the J call TRBJ2-1, with TRBD2 identical over 10 bases. This CDR3 is built from 14 residues. V dropped 2 bases and J dropped 9; count of bases not matched to a gene: 4. CDR1 SGHTA and CDR2 FQGTGA come from the germline V gene. CDR3 residues: CASSLETSGTEQFF. As DNA, the CDR3 is TGTGCCAGCAGCTTAGAAACTAGCGGGACTGAGCAGTTCTTC.

The chain carries TRBV9 and TRBJ1-1, with D perhaps matching TRBD1 (5 bases). Germline V CDR1 and CDR2: SGDLS, YYNGEE. V was clipped by 6 bases and J by 4 bases, with 22 bases between them. This CDR3 contains 16 residues. The chain's CDR3 is CASTPRGKGEGTEAFF. CDR3 coding DNA: TGTGCCAGCACCCCTCGGGGGAAGGGAGAAGGCACTGAAGCTTTCTTT.

DNA for the CDR3: TGTGCCAGCAGTTTGGCCGGGACAGGGCGGTTTATGAACACTGAAGCTTTCTTT. It yields the protein CASSLAGTGRFMNTEAFF. This sequence joins TRBV28 and TRBJ1-1; 9 nucleotides match TRBD1. The CDR3 length is 18 residues. Per the germline V gene, CDR1 is MDHEN and CDR2 is SYDVKM. V lost 3 bases to trimming and J lost 0 bases; unmatched junction nucleotides: 11.

This rearrangement joins TRBV18 to TRBJ2-3; no clear D gene. The CDR3 sequence is 14 residues long. With 6 bases removed from V and 6 bases from J, the gap between germline ends came to 16 bases. Germline V CDR1 and CDR2: KGHSH, LQKENI. CDR3 bases: TGTGCCAGCTCTCCTCTCCTGAGCGCCGATACGCAGTATTTT. Translating gives CASSPLLSADTQYF.

The table lists this clone with a count of one. Other DNA sequences in this sample translate to the same CDR3. V and J are TRBV11-2 and TRBJ2-7, with 7 bases aligning to TRBD1. Germline V gives CDR1 SGHAT, CDR2 FQNNGV. With 0 bases clipped from V and 0 bases from J, the junction kept 2 bases outside the gene matches. This CDR3 is built from 15 residues. CDR3 protein: CASSLDPGGSYEQYF. The CDR3 DNA follows: TGTGCCAGCAGCTTAGATCCAGGGGGCTCCTACGAGCAGTACTTC. The full variable domain, its missing parts supplied by reference TRBV11-2 and TRBJ2-7, is EAGVAQSPRYKIIEKRQSVAFWCNPISGHATLYWYQQILGQGPKLLIQFQNNGVVDDSQLPKDRFSAERLKGVDSTLKIQPAKLEDSAVYLCASSLDPGGSYEQYFGPGTRLTVT.

This CDR3 reads CAISGSGRTRNEQFF. The CDR3 DNA is TGTGCCATCAGTGGTAGCGGGAGGACTAGAAATGAGCAGTTCTTC. The chain couples TRBV10-3 to TRBJ2-1; 10 bases align to TRBD2. Germline V CDR1 and CDR2: ENHRY, SYGVKD. Trimming removed 4 bases from V and 7 bases from J; junction bases left unmatched: 7. The CDR3 runs to 15 residues.

The chain carries TRBV21-1 and TRBJ2-7; TRBD1 is the table's D call, not checked against the DNA. TRBV21-1 is labeled a pseudogene. This CDR3 region has 14 residues. CDR3: CASSPPRGPDEQYF. CDR3 bases: TGTGCCAGCAGCCCACCGAGGGGGCCGGACGAGCAGTACTTC.

CDR3 nucleotides: TGTGCCAGCAGTGAAGCAGCTCCCGGGACTCTGAACACCGGGGAGCTGTTTTTT. Its protein is CASSEAAPGTLNTGELFF. This chain connects TRBV6-1 to TRBJ2-2; weak D call: TRBD2 (6 bases). The V end lost 0 bases, the J end lost 1 base, and 15 bases lay between the germline ends. Germline V gene lookup returns CDR1 MNHNS and CDR2 SASEGT. The CDR3 loop spans 18 amino acids.

J is TRBJ2-5 and V is TRBV27, with TRBD2 identical over 8 bases. Germline CDR1 is MNHEY and CDR2 is SMNVEV (reference sequence). V was clipped by 2 bases and J by 4 bases; unmatched bases: 3. This CDR3 has 14 amino acids. The CDR3 is CASSLTSGGETQYF. CDR3 nucleotides: TGTGCCAGCAGTTTAACTAGCGGAGGAGAGACCCAGTACTTC.

The chain joins TRBV2 to TRBJ2-5; a possible D gene is TRBD1 (6 bases). From germline, CDR1 is SNHLY and CDR2 FYNNEI. V shed 6 bases and J shed 5 bases, with 19 bases lying between them. This CDR3 is built from 15 residues. The DNA for the CDR3 is TGTGCCAGCAGGGGGGCATCTTGGGGTGGGGAGACCCAGTACTTC. Translated, it gives CASRGASWGGETQYF.

Remarks on this clone: This CDR3 is also generated by other DNA sequences in the sample. The chain employs TRBV19 and TRBJ2-2; TRBD1 aligns across 7 bases. CDR1 and CDR2 (germline): LNHDA, SQIVND (reference sequence). The CDR3 is 14 residues long. V lost 9 bases to trimming and J lost 0 bases; unmatched junction nucleotides: 4. DNA of the CDR3: TGTGCCAGCAGACAGGGCTCGAACACCGGGGAGCTGTTTTTT. Its translation: CASRQGSNTGELFF.

The chain combines TRBV19 with TRBJ1-4, with D perhaps matching TRBD1 (5 bases). The germline gives CDR1 LNHDA, CDR2 SQIVND (reference sequence). The CDR3 covers 12 residues. The V end was cut by 6 bases, the J end by 4 bases, with 6 bases between. The CDR3 loop is CASRRGNEKLFF. The DNA of the CDR3 is TGTGCCAGTAGAAGGGGTAATGAAAAACTGTTTTTT.

The chain recombines TRBV19 with TRBJ2-3; 9 bases match TRBD1. The CDR3 runs to 20 residues. V was pared by 5 bases and J by 0 bases, with 18 bases of the junction left unmatched. Germline V gene sequence: CDR1 LNHDA, CDR2 SQIVND (reference sequence). For the CDR3, the DNA is TGTGCCAGTAGTCCCAGGGGGGACAGGGATAAGGACAGGAGCACAGATACGCAGTATTTT. The encoded protein is CASSPRGDRDKDRSTDTQYF.

The chain links TRBV6-5 to TRBJ2-3; 15 positions match TRBD2. The V gene's germline CDR1 is MNHEY and CDR2 SVGAGI. V dropped 6 bases and J dropped 3; count of bases not matched to a gene: 1. This CDR3 comprises 15 residues. CDR3 in DNA: TGTGCCAGCAGCGGGACTAGCGGGAGGACAGATACGCAGTATTTT. This translates into CASSGTSGRTDTQYF.

This chain connects TRBV5-1 to TRBJ2-1; the match to TRBD2 covers 8 bases. CDR3 size: 14 residues. V shed 5 bases, J shed 0 bases, and the junction held 1 base outside the gene matches. Germline CDR1 and CDR2: SGHRS and YFSETQ. Here the CDR3 reads CASRGTSSYNEQFF. The CDR3, as DNA: TGCGCCAGCAGGGGGACTAGCTCCTACAATGAGCAGTTCTTC.

This clone appeared a single time. The chain recombines TRBV28 with TRBJ1-2; TRBD1 might be the D (6 bases). Trimming left V 7 bases short and J 0 bases short, with 18 bases between. The CDR3 covers 16 residues. Germline lookup yields CDR1 MDHEN and CDR2 SYDVKM. For the CDR3, the DNA is TGTGCCAGCATGGCTGCGGGGGCGAGTGCTAACTATGGCTACACCTTC. Translated, it gives CASMAAGASANYGYTF.

The rearrangement joins TRBV7-9 to TRBJ2-2; TRBD1 matches at 8 bases. CDR3 size: 14 residues. Germline V gene lookup returns CDR1 SEHNR and CDR2 FQNEAQ (reference sequence). With 6 bases clipped from V and 5 bases from J, the junction kept 5 bases outside the gene matches. In DNA, the CDR3 is TGTGCCAGCAGGTCTGACAGGGGTACCGGGGAGCTGTTTTTT. This codes for CASRSDRGTGELFF.

This chain links TRBV24-1 with TRBJ2-6; the match to TRBD1 covers 7 bases. Trimming removed 7 bases from V and 2 bases from J; junction bases left unmatched: 4. This CDR3 is built from 15 residues. From germline, CDR1 is KGHDR and CDR2 SFDVKD. DNA for the CDR3: TGTGCCACCAGCCCCGGGACAGCTGGGGCCAACGTCCTGACTTTC. It translates to CATSPGTAGANVLTF.

The chain joins TRBV5-1 to TRBJ2-1; TRBD2 agrees at 8 bases. The CDR3 consists of 14 residues. Looked up from germline, CDR1 is SGHRS and CDR2 is YFSETQ. J was trimmed by 7 bases and V by 6 bases; bases with no gene match: 9. CDR3 loop: CASTRGGSRNEQFF. CDR3 DNA: TGCGCCAGCACCCGGGGGGGCTCAAGGAATGAGCAGTTCTTC.

The rearrangement uses TRBV2 and TRBJ2-5, with D perhaps TRBD1 (5 bases). This CDR3 has 13 amino acids. V shed 4 bases and J shed 5 bases, with 11 bases lying between them. Germline values: CDR1 SNHLY, CDR2 FYNNEI. CDR3: CASSGNRRETQYF. CDR3 DNA: TGTGCCAGCAGTGGAAACAGGCGGGAGACCCAGTACTTC. The variable domain in full, completed from reference TRBV2 and TRBJ2-5, reads EPEVTQTPSHQVTQMGQEVILRCVPISNHLYFYWYRQILGQKVEFLVSFYNNEISEKSEIFDDQFSVERPDGSNFTLKIRSTKLEDSAMYFCASSGNRRETQYFGPGTRLLVL.

This rearrangement joins TRBV3-1 (or the pseudogene TRBV3-2) to TRBJ1-5; the D gene is possibly TRBD1 (6 bases). V lost 5 bases and J lost 2, with 10 bases in between. The CDR3 runs 14 residues. The germline V gene encodes CDR1 LGHDT and CDR2 YNNKEL (reference sequence). CDR3 DNA: TGTGCCAGCAGCTTACAGGGTCGCAATCAGCCCCAGCATTTT. Translated: CASSLQGRNQPQHF.

This chain links TRBV11-1 with TRBJ2-7, with TRBD1 matching over 7 bases. Germline V CDR1 and CDR2: SGHAT, FQDESV (reference sequence). CDR3 size: 14 residues. V shed 0 bases, J shed 2 bases, and the junction held 1 base outside the gene matches. The CDR3 DNA sequence: TGTGCCAGCAGCTTAGCAGGGGGCACCTACGAGCAGTACTTC. Translation gives CASSLAGGTYEQYF.